The clone carrying this TCR beta chain was detected many times. Antigen unknown. V was shortened by 3 bases and J by 8 bases, with 14 bases between the two germline ends. The CDR3 consists of 14 residues. The germline CDR1 and CDR2 sequences are DFQATT and SNEGSKA (reference sequence). This record comes from a study of CD8 T cells in ankylosing spondylitis. Findings and caveats of the study: Disease-linked clones bore a CD8+ phenotype and were relatively rare in peripheral blood. Among TCR beta sequences, a motif of 7 to 9 highly homologous variants appeared characteristic of ankylosing spondylitis blood.

TCRdb called the 5' RACE reads again in MiXCR, with one record for every CDR3 protein. The repertoire holds 150,000 to 200,000 distinct CDR3 sequences, with 11% as singletons. V usage is TRBV20-1 and J usage is TRBJ1-6, with D tentatively TRBD1 (6 bases). Sequencing was performed on blood, either unsorted or a sorted T cell fraction (not recorded which). The receptor's source is a male donor with ankylosing spondylitis or in good health (not recorded which). The CDR3 bases are TGCAGTGCTAGGGTGGGGGCTTTTGATTCACCCCTCCACTTT. As protein: CSARVGAFDSPLHF.